This TCR beta chain was identified during a study of T-cell memory formation after mild COVID-19. Constant-segment primers served in 5'RACE that generated TCR alpha and TCR beta cDNA libraries bearing sample barcodes and UMIs. TCRdb re-called the 5' RACE reads through MiXCR, storing one row per CDR3 protein. The sample contains a few hundred thousand distinct CDR3 sequences, approximately 15% of which appear only once. This clonotype has a handful of counts. The target antigen is unknown. Study-level findings and limits: Clones that contracted clustered mainly in CM and EM if CD4+ and in EMRA if CD8+. Memory from before infection featured some responding clones, which suggests cross-reactive memory joined.

This receptor was taken from a man between 18 and 29 years old who had mild COVID-19 (a few samples of this study predate the infection). Cell type and time point are not known. Source material: PBMCs or a T cell subset sorted from them (not recorded which).

The CDR3 reads CASSPPGYRRNEQFF. In DNA form, the CDR3 reads TGTGCCAGCAGCCCTCCCGGTTACCGTCGGAATGAGCAGTTCTTC. This chain links TRBV7-2 with TRBJ2-1, with D uncertain. CDR3 size: 15 residues. Trimming took off 5 bases at V and 7 bases at J, with 18 bases between the two ends. Germline-derived CDR1 and CDR2 are SGHTA and FQGNSA.